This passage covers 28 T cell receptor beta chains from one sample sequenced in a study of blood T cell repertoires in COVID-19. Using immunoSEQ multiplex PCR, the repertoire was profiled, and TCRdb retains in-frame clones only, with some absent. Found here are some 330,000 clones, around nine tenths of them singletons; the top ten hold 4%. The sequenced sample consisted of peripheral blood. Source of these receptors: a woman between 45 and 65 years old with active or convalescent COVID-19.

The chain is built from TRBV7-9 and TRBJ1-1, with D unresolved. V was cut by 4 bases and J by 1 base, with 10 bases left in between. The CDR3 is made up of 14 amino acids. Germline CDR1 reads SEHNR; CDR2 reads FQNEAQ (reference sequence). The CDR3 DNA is TGTGCCAGCAGCTCGGGGATGGGGAACACTGAAGCTTTCTTT. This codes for CASSSGMGNTEAFF.

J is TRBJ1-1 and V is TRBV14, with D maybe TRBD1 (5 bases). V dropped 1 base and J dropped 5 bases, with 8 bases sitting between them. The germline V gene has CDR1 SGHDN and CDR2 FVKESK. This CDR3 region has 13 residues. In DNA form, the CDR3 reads TGTGCCAGCAGCCAAGCCAGGGCGACTGAAGCTTTCTTT. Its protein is CASSQARATEAFF. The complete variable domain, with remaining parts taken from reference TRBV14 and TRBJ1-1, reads EAGVTQFPSHSVIEKGQTVTLRCDPISGHDNLYWYRRVMGKEIKFLLHFVKESKQDESGMPNNRFLAERTGGTYSTLKVQPAELEDSGVYFCASSQARATEAFFGQGTRLTVV.

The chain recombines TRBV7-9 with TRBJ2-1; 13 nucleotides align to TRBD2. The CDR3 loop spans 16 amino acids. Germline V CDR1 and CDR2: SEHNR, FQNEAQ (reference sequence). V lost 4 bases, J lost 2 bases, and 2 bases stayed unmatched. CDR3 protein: CASSSGLAGAYNEQFF. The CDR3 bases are TGTGCCAGCAGCTCAGGACTAGCGGGAGCCTACAATGAGCAGTTCTTC.

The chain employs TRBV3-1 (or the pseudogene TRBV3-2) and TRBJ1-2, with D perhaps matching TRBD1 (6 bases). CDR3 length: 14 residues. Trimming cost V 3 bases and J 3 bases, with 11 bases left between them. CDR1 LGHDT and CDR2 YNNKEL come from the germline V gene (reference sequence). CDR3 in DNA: TGTGCCAGCAGCCACCCCAACAGGGACTATGGCTACACCTTC. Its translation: CASSHPNRDYGYTF.

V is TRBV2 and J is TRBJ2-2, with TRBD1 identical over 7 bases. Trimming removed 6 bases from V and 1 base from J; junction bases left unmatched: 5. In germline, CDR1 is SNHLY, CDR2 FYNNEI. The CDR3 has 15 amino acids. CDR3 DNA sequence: TGTGCCAGCAGCCTGAGACAGGGGAACACCGGGGAGCTGTTTTTT. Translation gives CASSLRQGNTGELFF.

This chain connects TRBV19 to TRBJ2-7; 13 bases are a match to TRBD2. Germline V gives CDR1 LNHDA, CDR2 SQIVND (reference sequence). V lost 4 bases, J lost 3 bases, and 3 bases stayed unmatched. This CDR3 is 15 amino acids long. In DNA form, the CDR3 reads TGTGCCAGTAGTAGGACTAGCGGGGGATTCTACGAGCAGTACTTC. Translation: CASSRTSGGFYEQYF.

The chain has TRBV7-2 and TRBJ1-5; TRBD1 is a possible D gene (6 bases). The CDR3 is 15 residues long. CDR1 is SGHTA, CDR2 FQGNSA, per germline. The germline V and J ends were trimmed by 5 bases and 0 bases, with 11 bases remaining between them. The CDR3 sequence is CASSLNRASNQPQHF. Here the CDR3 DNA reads TGTGCCAGCAGCCTGAACAGGGCTAGCAATCAGCCCCAGCATTTT.

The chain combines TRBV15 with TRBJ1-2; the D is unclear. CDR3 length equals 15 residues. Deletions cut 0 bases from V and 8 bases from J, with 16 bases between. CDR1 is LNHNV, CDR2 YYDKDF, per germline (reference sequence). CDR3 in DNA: TGTGCCACCAGCAGAGATCAGGAAGATCGTATGGGCTACACCTTC. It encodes CATSRDQEDRMGYTF.

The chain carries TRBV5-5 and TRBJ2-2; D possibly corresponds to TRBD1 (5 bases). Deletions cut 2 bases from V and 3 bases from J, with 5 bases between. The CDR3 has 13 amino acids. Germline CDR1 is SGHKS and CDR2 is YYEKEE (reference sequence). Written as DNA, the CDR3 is TGTGCCAGCAGCTTAGGGGACACCGGGGAGCTGTTTTTT. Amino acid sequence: CASSLGDTGELFF.

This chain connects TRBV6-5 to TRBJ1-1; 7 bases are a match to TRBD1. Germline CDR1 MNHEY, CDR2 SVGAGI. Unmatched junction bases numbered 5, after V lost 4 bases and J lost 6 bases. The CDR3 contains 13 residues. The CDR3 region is CASSSNDRAEAFF. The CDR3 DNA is TGTGCCAGCAGTTCAAACGACAGGGCTGAAGCTTTCTTT.

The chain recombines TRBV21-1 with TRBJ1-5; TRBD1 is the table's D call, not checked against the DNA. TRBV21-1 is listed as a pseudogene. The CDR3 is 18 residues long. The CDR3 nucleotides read TGTGCCAGCAGCAATCCGTGGACAGGGTCGGTCGGCAATCAGCCCCAGCATTTT. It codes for CASSNPWTGSVGNQPQHF.

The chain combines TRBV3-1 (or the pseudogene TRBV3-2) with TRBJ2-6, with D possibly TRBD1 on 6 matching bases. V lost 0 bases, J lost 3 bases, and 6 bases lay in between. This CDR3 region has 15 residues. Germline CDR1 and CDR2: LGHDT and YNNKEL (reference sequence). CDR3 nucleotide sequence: TGTGCCAGCAGCCAAGAAGGGGGTGGGGCCAACGTCCTGACTTTC. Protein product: CASSQEGGGANVLTF.

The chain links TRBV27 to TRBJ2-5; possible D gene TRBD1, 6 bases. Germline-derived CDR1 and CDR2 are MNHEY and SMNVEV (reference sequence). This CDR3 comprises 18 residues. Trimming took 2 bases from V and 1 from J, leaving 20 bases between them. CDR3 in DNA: TGTGCCAGCAGTTTAAGGGGATTCCGGACAGCGATCCAAGAGACCCAGTACTTC. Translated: CASSLRGFRTAIQETQYF.

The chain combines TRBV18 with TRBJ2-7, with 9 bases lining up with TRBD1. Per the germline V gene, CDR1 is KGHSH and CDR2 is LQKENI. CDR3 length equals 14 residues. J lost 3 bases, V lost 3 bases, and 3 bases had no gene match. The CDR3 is CASSPRTGDYEQYF. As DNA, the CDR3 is TGTGCCAGCTCACCGCGGACAGGGGACTACGAGCAGTACTTC.

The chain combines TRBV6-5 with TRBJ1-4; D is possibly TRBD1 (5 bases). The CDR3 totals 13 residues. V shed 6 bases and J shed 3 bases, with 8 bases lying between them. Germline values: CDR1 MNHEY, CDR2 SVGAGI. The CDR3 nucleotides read TGTGCCAGCAGCCCCAGGGCTAATGAAAAACTGTTTTTT. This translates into CASSPRANEKLFF.

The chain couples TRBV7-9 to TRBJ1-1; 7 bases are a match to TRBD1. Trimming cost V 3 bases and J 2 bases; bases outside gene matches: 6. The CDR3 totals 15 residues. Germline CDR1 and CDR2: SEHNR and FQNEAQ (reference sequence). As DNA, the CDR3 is TGTGCCAGCAGCTTGAGACAGGGTGAAAACACTGAAGCTTTCTTT. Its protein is CASSLRQGENTEAFF.

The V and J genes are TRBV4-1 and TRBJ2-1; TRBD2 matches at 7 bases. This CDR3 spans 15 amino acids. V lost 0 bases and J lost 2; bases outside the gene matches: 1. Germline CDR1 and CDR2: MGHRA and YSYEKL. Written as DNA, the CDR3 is TGCGCCAGCAGCCAAGACGGGGGGACCTACAATGAGCAGTTCTTC. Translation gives CASSQDGGTYNEQFF.

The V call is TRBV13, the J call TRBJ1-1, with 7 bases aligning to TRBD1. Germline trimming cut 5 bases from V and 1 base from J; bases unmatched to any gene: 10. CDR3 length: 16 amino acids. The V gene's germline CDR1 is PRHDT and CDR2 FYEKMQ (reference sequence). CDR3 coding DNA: TGTGCCAGCAGCAATGGGCTCAGGGGGAGGAACACTGAAGCTTTCTTT. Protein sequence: CASSNGLRGRNTEAFF.

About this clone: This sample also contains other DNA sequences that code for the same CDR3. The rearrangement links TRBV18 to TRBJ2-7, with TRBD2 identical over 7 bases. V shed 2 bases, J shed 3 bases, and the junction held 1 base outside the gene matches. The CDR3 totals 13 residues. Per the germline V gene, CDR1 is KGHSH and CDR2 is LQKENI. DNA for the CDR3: TGTGCCAGCTCACCAGGCGGGGGCTACGAGCAGTACTTC. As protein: CASSPGGGYEQYF.

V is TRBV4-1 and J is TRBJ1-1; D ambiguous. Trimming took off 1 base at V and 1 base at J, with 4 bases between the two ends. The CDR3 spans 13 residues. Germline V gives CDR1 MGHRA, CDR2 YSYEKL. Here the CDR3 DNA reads TGCGCCAGCAGCCAAGGGAGGAACACTGAAGCTTTCTTT. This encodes CASSQGRNTEAFF.

Here the CDR3 reads CASSYLDYYEQYF. CDR3 nucleotide sequence: TGTGCCAGCAGCTATCTCGACTATTACGAGCAGTACTTC. The chain combines TRBV7-9 with TRBJ2-7; D might be TRBD2 (5 bases). Germline V gene sequence: CDR1 SEHNR, CDR2 FQNEAQ (reference sequence). V lost 4 bases, J lost 4 bases, and 11 bases lay in between. This CDR3 has 13 residues. The full variable domain, in which reference TRBV7-9 and TRBJ2-7 provide the parts outside the CDR3, is DTGVSQNPRHKITKRGQNVTFRCDPISEHNRLYWYRQTLGQGPEFLTYFQNEAQLEKSRLLSDRFSAERPKGSFSTLEIQRTEQGDSAMYLCASSYLDYYEQYFGPGTRLTVT.

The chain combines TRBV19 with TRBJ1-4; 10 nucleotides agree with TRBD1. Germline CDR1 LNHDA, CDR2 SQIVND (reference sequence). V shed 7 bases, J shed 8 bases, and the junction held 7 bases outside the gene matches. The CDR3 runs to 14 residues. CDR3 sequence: CASNPTGGYEKLFF. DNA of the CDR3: TGTGCCAGTAACCCGACAGGGGGCTACGAAAAACTGTTTTTT.

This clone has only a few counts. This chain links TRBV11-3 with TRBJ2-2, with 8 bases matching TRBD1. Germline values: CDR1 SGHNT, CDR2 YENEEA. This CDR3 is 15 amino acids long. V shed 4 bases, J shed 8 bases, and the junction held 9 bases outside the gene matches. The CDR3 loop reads CASSSGQGMAGELFF. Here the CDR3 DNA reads TGTGCCAGCAGCTCCGGACAGGGCATGGCTGGGGAGCTGTTTTTT.

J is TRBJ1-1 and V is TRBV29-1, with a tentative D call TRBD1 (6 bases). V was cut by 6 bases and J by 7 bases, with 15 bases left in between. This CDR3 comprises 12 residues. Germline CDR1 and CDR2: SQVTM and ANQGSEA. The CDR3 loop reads CSVDNGQFEAFF. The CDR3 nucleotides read TGCAGCGTCGATAATGGACAGTTTGAAGCTTTCTTT.

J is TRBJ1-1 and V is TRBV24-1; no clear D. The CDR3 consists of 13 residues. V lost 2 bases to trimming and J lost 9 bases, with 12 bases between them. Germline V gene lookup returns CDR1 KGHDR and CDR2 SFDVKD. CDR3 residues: CATSDSTRFQAFF. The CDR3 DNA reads TGTGCCACCAGTGATTCTACGAGGTTCCAAGCTTTCTTT.

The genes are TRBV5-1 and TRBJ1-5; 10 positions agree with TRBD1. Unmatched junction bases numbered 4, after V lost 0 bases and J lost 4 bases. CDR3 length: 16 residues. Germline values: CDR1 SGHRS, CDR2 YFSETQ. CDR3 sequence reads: CASSLGDRGRNQPQHF. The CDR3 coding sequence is TGCGCCAGCAGCTTGGGGGACAGGGGAAGGAATCAGCCCCAGCATTTT.

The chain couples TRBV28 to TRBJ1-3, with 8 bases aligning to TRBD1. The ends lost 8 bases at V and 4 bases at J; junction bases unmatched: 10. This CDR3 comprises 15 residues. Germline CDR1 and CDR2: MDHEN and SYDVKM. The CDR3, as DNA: TGTGCCAGCCAACAAGTTGGGACAGGAGGAAACACCATATATTTT. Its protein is CASQQVGTGGNTIYF.

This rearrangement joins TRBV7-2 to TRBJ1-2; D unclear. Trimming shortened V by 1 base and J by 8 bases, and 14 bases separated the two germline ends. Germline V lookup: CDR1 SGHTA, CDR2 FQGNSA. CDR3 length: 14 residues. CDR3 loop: CASSLETLGGGYTF. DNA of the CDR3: TGTGCCAGCAGCTTAGAGACCCTCGGCGGGGGCTACACCTTC.